The 29 T cell receptor beta chains below come from one sample, sequenced in a study of T cell responses to AZD1222 COVID-19 vaccine. Sequenced by immunoSEQ multiplex PCR; TCRdb stores in-frame clones only, minus some. The data show approximately 75,000 clones, around 90% seen once. The sample was peripheral blood, taken 28 days after the second AZD1222 dose. These receptors came from an adult who received the AZD1222 COVID-19 vaccine.

The V and J genes are TRBV27 and TRBJ2-7, with a tentative D call TRBD2 (8 bases). Trimming removed 10 bases from V and 4 bases from J, with 17 bases in between. This CDR3 has 13 amino acids. CDR1 is MNHEY, CDR2 SMNVEV, per germline (reference sequence). In nucleotides, the CDR3 is TGTGCCATCGGGGGGGACAGAGCTTACGAGCAGTACTTC. This sequence encodes CAIGGDRAYEQYF.

The chain carries TRBV6-2 or TRBV6-3 and TRBJ2-3; 13 positions agree with TRBD2. Germline CDR1 reads MNHEY; CDR2 reads SVGEGT. The CDR3 loop spans 15 amino acids. V lost 4 bases, J lost 7 bases, and 5 bases stayed unmatched. DNA of the CDR3: TGTGCCAGCAGTTCCGGGACTAGCGGGGCCTATACGCAGTATTTT. Translation: CASSSGTSGAYTQYF.

The V and J genes are TRBV10-3 and TRBJ2-2, with D possibly matching TRBD2 (5 bases). The germline gives CDR1 ENHRY, CDR2 SYGVKD. The CDR3 loop spans 13 amino acids. Between the trimmed V and J ends, which lost 7 bases and 7 bases, there was a span of 13 bases. The CDR3 protein is CAIKETGSGELFF. In DNA form, the CDR3 reads TGTGCCATCAAGGAGACTGGGAGCGGGGAGCTGTTTTTT.

This sequence joins TRBV28 and TRBJ2-3, with a weak D call TRBD2 (7 bases). The germline gives CDR1 MDHEN, CDR2 SYDVKM. V was trimmed by 3 bases and J by 1 base, leaving 11 bases between them. The CDR3 runs 15 residues. The CDR3 DNA reads TGTGCCAGCAGTTTGGCGGGGGCCCGCACAGATACGCAGTATTTT. This gives the protein CASSLAGARTDTQYF.

This sequence joins TRBV6-6 and TRBJ2-1; no definite D call. The CDR3 is 11 residues long. CDR1 is MNHNY and CDR2 is SVGAGI in the germline V gene (reference sequence). Deletions cut 5 bases from V and 7 bases from J, with 6 bases between. The DNA for the CDR3 is TGTGCCAGCAGTACCGGGAATGAGCAGTTCTTC. Translated, it gives CASSTGNEQFF.

The chain carries TRBV19 and TRBJ2-7, with TRBD2 as a possible D gene (7 bases). This CDR3 has 15 amino acids. Trimming took off 5 bases at V and 2 bases at J, with 16 bases between the two ends. From germline, CDR1 is LNHDA and CDR2 SQIVND (reference sequence). The DNA for the CDR3 is TGTGCCAGTAGTCGCTTCGGGGGGCGTACCTACGAGCAGTACTTC. Protein: CASSRFGGRTYEQYF.

The genes are TRBV14 and TRBJ1-5, with unresolved D. The germline CDR1 and CDR2 sequences are SGHDN and FVKESK. The CDR3 is made up of 18 amino acids. V lost 0 bases, J lost 1 base, and 16 bases lay in between. CDR3: CASSQDSEDQVSNQPQHF. DNA for the CDR3: TGTGCCAGCAGCCAAGATTCGGAAGATCAGGTAAGCAATCAGCCCCAGCATTTT.

This chain connects TRBV7-9 to TRBJ1-3; no definite D call. Germline loops: CDR1 SEHNR, CDR2 FQNEAQ (reference sequence). The V gene lost 5 bases and the J gene lost 0 bases, with 8 bases spanning the gap. This CDR3 contains 14 residues. CDR3 sequence (DNA): TGTGCCAGCAGCGGGCGGAACTCTGGAAACACCATATATTTT. Residues: CASSGRNSGNTIYF.

This clone has a handful of counts. The chain uses TRBV3-1 (or the pseudogene TRBV3-2) and TRBJ1-6, with D hard to call. The germline CDR1 and CDR2 sequences are LGHDT and YNNKEL (reference sequence). This CDR3 comprises 14 residues. The ends were cut back, 1 base at V and 10 bases at J, with 11 bases in the middle. DNA for the CDR3: TGTGCCAGCAGCCAAGCAGGTTTTGGATCACCCCTCCACTTT. Its protein product is CASSQAGFGSPLHF.

This chain connects TRBV5-1 to TRBJ1-1; D gene ambiguous. This CDR3 has 15 amino acids. The germline V gene has CDR1 SGHRS and CDR2 YFSETQ. V was cut by 0 bases and J by 0 bases, with 9 bases left in between. DNA of the CDR3: TGCGCCAGCAGCTTGGGGGGAGGCGTGAACACTGAAGCTTTCTTT. Translation: CASSLGGGVNTEAFF. Full variable domain (outside the CDR3, taken from reference TRBV5-1 and TRBJ1-1): KAGVTQTPRYLIKTRGQQVTLSCSPISGHRSVSWYQQTPGQGLQFLFEYFSETQRNKGNFPGRFSGRQFSNSRSEMNVSTLELGDSALYLCASSLGGGVNTEAFFGQGTRLTVV.

V is TRBV7-3 and J is TRBJ2-2; D is possibly TRBD1 (6 bases). Per the germline V gene, CDR1 is SGHTA and CDR2 is FQGTGA. The length of the CDR3 is 16 residues. Trimming removed 4 bases at V and 1 base at J, with 13 bases between. The CDR3 spells CASSSQPRGNTGELFF. CDR3 coding DNA: TGTGCCAGCAGCTCCCAGCCCAGGGGGAACACCGGGGAGCTGTTTTTT.

This clone showed up just a few times. The chain couples TRBV4-2 to TRBJ2-1; 12 bases map to TRBD2. This CDR3 comprises 16 residues. J lost 9 bases, V lost 6 bases, and 12 bases had no gene match. CDR1 and CDR2 from the germline V gene are LGHNA and YNFKEQ. This CDR3 is CASSYASGGASGEQFF. CDR3 DNA: TGTGCCAGCAGTTACGCTAGCGGGGGGGCCAGCGGTGAGCAGTTCTTC.

The rearrangement links TRBV28 to TRBJ1-3; TRBD1 might be the D (5 bases). Trimming shortened V by 2 bases and J by 4 bases, and 15 bases separated the two germline ends. CDR3 length: 16 residues. Germline V gene data show CDR1 as MDHEN and CDR2 as SYDVKM. This CDR3 is CASSLPGLNVGNTIYF. The CDR3 DNA reads TGTGCCAGCAGTTTACCGGGACTGAACGTCGGAAACACCATATATTTT.

The CDR3 reads CASSRGGNNQPQHF. As DNA, the CDR3 is TGTGCCAGCAGTCGAGGGGGAAACAATCAGCCCCAGCATTTT. V gene TRBV28 combines with J gene TRBJ1-5, with D perhaps matching TRBD1 (6 bases). CDR1 and CDR2 from the germline V gene are MDHEN and SYDVKM. V lost 5 bases to trimming and J lost 3 bases, with 11 bases between them. The CDR3 length is 14 residues.

The genes are TRBV19 and TRBJ1-1, with D unresolved. This CDR3 has 15 residues. V lost 5 bases and J 0 bases, leaving 13 bases between the germline ends. Germline CDR1 is LNHDA and CDR2 is SQIVND (reference sequence). The CDR3 here is CASSESNLMNTEAFF. In nucleotides, the CDR3 is TGTGCCAGTAGTGAGTCTAACCTGATGAACACTGAAGCTTTCTTT.

This clone turned up a few times. This chain's CDR3 is CASSPGPGGTEAFF. DNA of the CDR3: TGTGCCAGCAGCCCGGGACCCGGTGGCACTGAAGCTTTCTTT. The genes are TRBV7-8 and TRBJ1-1; D possibly corresponds to TRBD1 (5 bases). There are 14 residues in the CDR3. CDR1 is SGHVS and CDR2 is FQNEAQ in the germline V gene. Trimming took 5 bases from V and 4 from J, leaving 14 bases between them.

The chain links TRBV28 to TRBJ2-1, with D perhaps TRBD2 (5 bases). V was pared by 2 bases and J by 5 bases, with 13 bases between. The CDR3 covers 15 residues. The germline gives CDR1 MDHEN, CDR2 SYDVKM. CDR3 sequence: CASSLKDWRNNEQFF. The CDR3 nucleotides are TGTGCCAGCAGTTTAAAGGATTGGAGGAACAATGAGCAGTTCTTC. The variable domain in full, completed from reference TRBV28 and TRBJ2-1, reads DVKVTQSSRYLVKRTGEKVFLECVQDMDHENMFWYRQDPGLGLRLIYFSYDVKMKEKGDIPEGYSVSREKKERFSLILESASTNQTSMYLCASSLKDWRNNEQFFGPGTRLTVL.

This clone showed up just a few times. This chain joins TRBV7-9 and TRBJ2-7; TRBD1 might be the D (5 bases). CDR3 length: 12 residues. From germline, CDR1 is SEHNR and CDR2 FQNEAQ (reference sequence). V shed 11 bases and J shed 2 bases, with 13 bases lying between them. The CDR3 coding sequence is TGTGCCCTAGGGCAGGGAACCTACGAGCAGTACTTC. Its translation: CALGQGTYEQYF. The variable domain in full, with the rest retrieved from reference TRBV7-9 and TRBJ2-7, is DTGVSQNPRHKITKRGQNVTFRCDPISEHNRLYWYRQTLGQGPEFLTYFQNEAQLEKSRLLSDRFSAERPKGSFSTLEIQRTEQGDSAMYLCALGQGTYEQYFGPGTRLTVT.

V and J are TRBV14 and TRBJ2-7; D possibly matches TRBD1 or TRBD2 (5 bases each). There are 13 residues in the CDR3. Germline V gives CDR1 SGHDN, CDR2 FVKESK. The germline V and J ends were trimmed by 4 bases and 4 bases, with 11 bases remaining between them. The CDR3 loop reads CASSRGRLYEQYF. As DNA, the CDR3 is TGTGCCAGCAGCCGGGGACGGCTTTACGAGCAGTACTTC.

This chain uses TRBV28 with TRBJ2-7, with D possibly TRBD1 on 6 matching bases. Trimming took off 4 bases at V and 4 bases at J, with 20 bases between the two ends. This CDR3 contains 16 residues. The germline V gene encodes CDR1 MDHEN and CDR2 SYDVKM. DNA for the CDR3: TGTGCCAGCAGTTCCCCCCTCGACAGGTCGCGGTACGAGCAGTACTTC. It specifies CASSSPLDRSRYEQYF.

The chain has TRBV29-1 and TRBJ1-3; tentatively, D is TRBD1 (6 bases). CDR3 length: 13 amino acids. V was shortened by 6 bases and J by 0 bases, with 9 bases between the two germline ends. Germline lookup yields CDR1 SQVTM and CDR2 ANQGSEA. CDR3 nucleotides: TGCAGCGTCTCGACAGGCTCTGGAAACACCATATATTTT. Its protein is CSVSTGSGNTIYF.

This clone was found once. The rearrangement joins TRBV10-2 to TRBJ1-4; TRBD1 matches at 7 bases. Unmatched junction bases numbered 8, after V lost 7 bases and J lost 3 bases. Germline lookup yields CDR1 WSHSY and CDR2 SAAADI. The CDR3 totals 15 residues. The CDR3 bases are TGCGCCAGCACCCTACGGACAGGCTCTAATGAAAAACTGTTTTTT. Protein: CASTLRTGSNEKLFF.

V and J are TRBV28 and TRBJ2-7; D call uncertain. The CDR3 is made up of 14 amino acids. In germline, CDR1 is MDHEN, CDR2 SYDVKM. Deletions cut 8 bases from V and 6 bases from J, with 20 bases between. CDR3 sequence: CASGQGSYEGEQYF. The CDR3 DNA sequence: TGTGCCAGCGGGCAAGGGTCCTACGAAGGCGAGCAGTACTTC. The whole variable domain, filled in from reference TRBV28 and TRBJ2-7, reads DVKVTQSSRYLVKRTGEKVFLECVQDMDHENMFWYRQDPGLGLRLIYFSYDVKMKEKGDIPEGYSVSREKKERFSLILESASTNQTSMYLCASGQGSYEGEQYFGPGTRLTVT.

CDR3 region: CASTTGINTDTQYF. The DNA of the CDR3 is TGTGCCAGCACCACAGGGATAAACACAGATACGCAGTATTTT. V and J are TRBV11-2 and TRBJ2-3; D is possibly TRBD1 (6 bases). This CDR3 comprises 14 residues. Germline lookup yields CDR1 SGHAT and CDR2 FQNNGV. The V gene lost 7 bases and the J gene lost 2 bases, with 13 bases spanning the gap.

This clone appeared a single time. The chain combines TRBV18 with TRBJ1-2; maybe TRBD1 (5 bases). Trimming removed 5 bases at V and 9 bases at J, with 22 bases between. The CDR3 loop spans 15 amino acids. In germline, CDR1 is KGHSH, CDR2 LQKENI. CDR3 amino acids: CASSNRSTALLRYTF. In DNA, the CDR3 is TGTGCCAGCTCAAATCGATCGACAGCTCTGTTGCGCTACACCTTC.

In its sample, this clone was seen once. The chain combines TRBV6-5 with TRBJ1-6; D call uncertain. Trimming took 4 bases from V and 7 from J, leaving 11 bases between them. There are 14 residues in the CDR3. Germline CDR1 MNHEY, CDR2 SVGAGI. In nucleotides, the CDR3 is TGTGCCAGCAGTTCGTTCCAGGACAATTCACCCCTCCACTTT. This encodes CASSSFQDNSPLHF.

In its sample, this clone was seen once. The V gene is TRBV28, the J gene TRBJ1-4; TRBD1 might be the D (6 bases). Between the trimmed V and J ends, which lost 6 bases and 9 bases, there was a span of 8 bases. CDR3 length: 11 residues. Germline V gene data show CDR1 as MDHEN and CDR2 as SYDVKM. The CDR3 sequence is CASRQGQKLFF. Here the CDR3 DNA reads TGTGCCAGCAGGCAGGGGCAAAAACTGTTTTTT.

The chain has TRBV11-2 and TRBJ1-1, with D unclear. This CDR3 has 12 residues. CDR1 is SGHAT, CDR2 FQNNGV, per germline. Trimming cost V 5 bases and J 3 bases, with 7 bases left between them. This CDR3 reads CASSPEYTEAFF. In nucleotides, the CDR3 is TGTGCCAGCAGCCCAGAATACACTGAAGCTTTCTTT.

CDR3 amino acids: CSVEGGGTTYEQYF. CDR3 coding DNA: TGCAGCGTTGAAGGCGGGGGAACCACCTACGAGCAGTACTTC. V is TRBV29-1 and J is TRBJ2-7; TRBD2 matches at 7 bases. The V gene end was trimmed by 1 base and the J gene end by 2 bases; junction bases not matched to a gene: 5. In germline, CDR1 is SQVTM, CDR2 ANQGSEA. The CDR3 totals 14 residues.